Listed here is a single T cell receptor (beta chain). These data come from a study of blood T cell repertoires in COVID-19. Study background: The origin of the acute and convalescent COVID-19 samples was the United States, Italy and Spain. The analysed material was cDNA or gDNA that came from T cells, B-cell-depleted T cells, or PBMCs.

In the authors' methods: By means of reference gene primer amplification, nucleated cell counts were estimated. The data were produced by immunoSEQ multiplex PCR, yet TCRdb's version contains in-frame clones alone and is incomplete. V and J calls and clone size are copied from that table; D and trimming were computed from the DNA. Here the sample spans roughly 150,000 clones, about 80% being singletons. In germline, CDR1 is LNHDA, CDR2 SQIVND (reference sequence). Unmatched junction bases numbered 19, after V lost 4 bases and J lost 10 bases. This CDR3 contains 18 residues. The clonotype originates from a man aged 55 to 70 with acute or convalescent COVID-19. The sample was peripheral blood. The chain couples TRBV19 to TRBJ1-4; 9 nucleotides agree with TRBD1. The DNA for the CDR3 is TGTGCCAGTAGTACCGGATCGGGACAGGGAGGTTCTGTCGGAAAACTGTTTTTT. It encodes CASSTGSGQGGSVGKLFF.